A selection of T cell receptor beta chains follows, all from one sample in a study of response to subunit inactivated influenza vaccine. TCRdb used MiXCR to reprocess the RT-PCR reads, holding one entry per CDR3 protein. The repertoire holds 500,000 to 600,000 distinct CDR3 sequences, with approximately 10% as singletons. This sample was also put to use in a study of T cells expressing NK-cell markers.

Source: PBMCs from blood, taken on the day of vaccination. The origin of the receptors is a man aged 50-59 years who received an inactivated influenza vaccine. Both conserved end residues are part of each CDR3. The order of the fields is clone size, V gene, J gene, D gene, CDR3 protein, CDR3 DNA. The D gene is left open where the match is weak. Some rows have no size entry. The others give once, few or many, or a class for an expanded clone.

size: -; V: TRBV7-2; J: TRBJ2-1; D: TRBD2; CDR3: CASSRTSGEQFF; DNA: TGTGCCAGCAGCCGGACTAGCGGGGAGCAGTTCTTC
size: -; V: TRBV20-1; J: TRBJ2-3; D: -; CDR3: CSARDEGRARDTQYF; DNA: TGCAGTGCTAGAGACGAGGGGAGAGCGCGAGATACGCAGTATTTT
size: -; V: TRBV5-1; J: TRBJ2-1; D: -; CDR3: CASSQPLAPGDEQFF; DNA: TGCGCCAGCAGCCAACCCCTAGCTCCCGGGGATGAGCAGTTCTTC
size: many; V: TRBV9; J: TRBJ2-7; D: TRBD1; CDR3: CASSLARDRRSYEQYF; DNA: TGTGCCAGCAGCTTAGCCCGGGACAGGAGGTCCTACGAGCAGTACTTC
size: -; V: TRBV29-1; J: TRBJ2-3; D: TRBD2; CDR3: CSVGGLAGGTQYF; DNA: TGCAGCGTGGGAGGACTAGCGGGAGGTACGCAGTATTTT
size: many; V: TRBV24-1; J: TRBJ2-1; D: TRBD2; CDR3: CATSDTYTSGRYNEQFF; DNA: TGTGCCACCAGTGACACTTATACTAGCGGGAGGTACAATGAGCAGTTCTTC
size: -; V: TRBV12-3/TRBV12-4; J: TRBJ2-1; D: -; CDR3: CASSFVLGRNEQFF; DNA: TGTGCCAGCAGTTTCGTACTAGGACGCAATGAGCAGTTCTTC
size: few; V: TRBV5-1; J: TRBJ2-1; D: -; CDR3: CASSLAQAGNEQFF; DNA: TGCGCCAGCAGCTTGGCGCAGGCCGGGAATGAGCAGTTCTTC
size: -; V: TRBV5-5; J: TRBJ2-3; D: TRBD2; CDR3: CASSLAGGTTDTQYF; DNA: TGTGCCAGCAGCTTGGCCGGGGGGACTACAGATACGCAGTATTTT
size: few; V: TRBV6-1; J: TRBJ2-3; D: -; CDR3: CASTLGADTQYF; DNA: TGTGCCAGCACCCTAGGAGCAGATACGCAGTATTTT
size: -; V: TRBV7-2; J: TRBJ2-7; D: TRBD1; CDR3: CASSSTGKRNEQYF; DNA: TGTGCCAGCAGCTCGACAGGGAAAAGGAACGAGCAGTACTTC
size: -; V: TRBV6-1; J: TRBJ2-5; D: -; CDR3: CASSEVLGTQYF; DNA: TGTGCCAGCAGTGAAGTTCTCGGGACCCAGTACTTC
size: -; V: TRBV7-9; J: TRBJ2-3; D: TRBD2; CDR3: CASSIAGVGTDTQYF; DNA: TGTGCCAGCAGCATAGCGGGAGTCGGCACAGATACGCAGTATTTT
size: -; V: TRBV20-1; J: TRBJ1-1; D: -; CDR3: CSARDQGRGNTEAFF; DNA: TGCAGTGCTAGAGATCAGGGCAGGGGGAACACTGAAGCTTTCTTT
size: -; V: TRBV20-1; J: TRBJ2-1; D: -; CDR3: CSATSRTGTNNEQFF; DNA: TGCAGTGCTACCTCACGTACCGGGACCAACAATGAGCAGTTCTTC